A single T cell receptor (beta chain) is shown here with its context. Original processing notes: How many nucleated cells were present was estimated from reference gene primer amplification. Using immunoSEQ multiplex PCR, the repertoire was profiled, and TCRdb retains in-frame clones only, with some absent. Clone size and the V and J calls come from that table; the DNA yielded D and trimming. The table lists 140,000 or so clones, over 80% of them singletons. These data originate in a study of blood T cell repertoires in COVID-19. Study details: Samples taken during acute and convalescent COVID-19 were collected in the United States, Italy and Spain. PBMCs, B-cell-depleted T cells, or T cells provided the cDNA or gDNA that made up the material.

Sequenced material: peripheral blood. The TCR originated in a man aged 60 to 75 with active or convalescent COVID-19.

CDR3 sequence: CASSGTGGRTEAFF. The DNA of the CDR3 is TGTGCCAGCAGCGGGACAGGGGGCCGGACTGAAGCTTTCTTT. V and J are TRBV2 and TRBJ1-1, with 12 bases aligning to TRBD1. CDR1 is SNHLY and CDR2 is FYNNEI in the germline V gene. The CDR3 sequence is 14 residues long. The ends lost 6 bases at V and 5 bases at J; junction bases unmatched: 4.